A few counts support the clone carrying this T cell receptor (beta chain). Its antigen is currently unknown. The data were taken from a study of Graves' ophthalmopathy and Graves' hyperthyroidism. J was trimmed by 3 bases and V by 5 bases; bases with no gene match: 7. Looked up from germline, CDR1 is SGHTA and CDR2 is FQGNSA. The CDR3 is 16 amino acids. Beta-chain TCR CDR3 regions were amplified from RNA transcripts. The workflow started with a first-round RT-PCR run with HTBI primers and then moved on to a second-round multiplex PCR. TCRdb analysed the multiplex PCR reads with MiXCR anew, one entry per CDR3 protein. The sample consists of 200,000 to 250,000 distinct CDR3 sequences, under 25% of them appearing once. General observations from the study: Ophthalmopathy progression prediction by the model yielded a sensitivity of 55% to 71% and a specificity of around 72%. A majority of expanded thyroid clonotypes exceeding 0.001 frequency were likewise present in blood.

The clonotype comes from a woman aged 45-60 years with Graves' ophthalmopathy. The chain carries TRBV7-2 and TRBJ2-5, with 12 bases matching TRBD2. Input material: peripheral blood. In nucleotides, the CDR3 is TGTGCCAGCAGCCTACATGGACTAGCGGGGAAAGAGACCCAGTACTTC. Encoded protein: CASSLHGLAGKETQYF.